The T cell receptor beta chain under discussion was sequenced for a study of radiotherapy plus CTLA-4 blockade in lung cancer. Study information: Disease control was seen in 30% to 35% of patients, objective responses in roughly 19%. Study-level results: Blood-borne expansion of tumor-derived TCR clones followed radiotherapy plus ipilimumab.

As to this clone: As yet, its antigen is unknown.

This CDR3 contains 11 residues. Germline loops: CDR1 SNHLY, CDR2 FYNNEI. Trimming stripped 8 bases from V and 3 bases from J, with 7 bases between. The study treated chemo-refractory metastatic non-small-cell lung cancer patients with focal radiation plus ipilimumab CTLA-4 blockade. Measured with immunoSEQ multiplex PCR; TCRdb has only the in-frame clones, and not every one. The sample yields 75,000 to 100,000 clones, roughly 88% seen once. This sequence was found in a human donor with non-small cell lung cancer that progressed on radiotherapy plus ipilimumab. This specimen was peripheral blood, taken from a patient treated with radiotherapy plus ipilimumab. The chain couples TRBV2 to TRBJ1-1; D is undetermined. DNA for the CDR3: TGTGCCAGCGGGGTTTACACTGAAGCTTTCTTT. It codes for CASGVYTEAFF.